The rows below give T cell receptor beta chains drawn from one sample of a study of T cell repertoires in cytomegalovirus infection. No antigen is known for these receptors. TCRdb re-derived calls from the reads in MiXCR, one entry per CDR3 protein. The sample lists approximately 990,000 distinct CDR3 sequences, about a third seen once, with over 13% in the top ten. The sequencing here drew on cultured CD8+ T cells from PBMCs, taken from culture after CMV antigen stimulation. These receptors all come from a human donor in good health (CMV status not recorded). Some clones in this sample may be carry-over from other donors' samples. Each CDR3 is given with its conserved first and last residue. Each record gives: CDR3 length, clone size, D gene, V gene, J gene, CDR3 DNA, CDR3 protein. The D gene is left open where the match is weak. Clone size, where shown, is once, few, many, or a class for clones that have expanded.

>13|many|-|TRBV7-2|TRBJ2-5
TGTGCCAGCAGCCCTAGGGTCTGGGAGACCCAGTACTTC
CASSPRVWETQYF
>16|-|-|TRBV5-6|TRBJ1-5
TGTGCCAGCAGCTTGGCACAGGATTATAGCAATCAGCCCCAGCATTTT
CASSLAQDYSNQPQHF
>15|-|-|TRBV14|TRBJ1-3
TGTGCCAGCAGCCAAGATCCCGGTTCTGGAAACACCATATATTTT
CASSQDPGSGNTIYF
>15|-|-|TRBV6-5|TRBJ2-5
TGTGCCAGCAGTTACTTCGGGGGCGGGCAAGAGACCCAGTACTTC
CASSYFGGGQETQYF
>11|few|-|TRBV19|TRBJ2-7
TGTGCCAGTAGAGAAGCCTACGAGCAGTACTTC
CASREAYEQYF
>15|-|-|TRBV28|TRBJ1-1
TGTGCCAGCAGCTTACTCCACCGGGGGGGCACTGAAGCTTTCTTT
CASSLLHRGGTEAFF
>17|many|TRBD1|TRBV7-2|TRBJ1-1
TGTGCCAGCAGCCAGGGGGCCTTTCCGTTAGTGAACACTGAAGCTTTCTTT
CASSQGAFPLVNTEAFF
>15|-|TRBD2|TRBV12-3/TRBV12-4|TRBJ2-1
TGTGCCAGCAGCCCCGGGACTAGCGGGAGAGATGAGCAGTTCTTC
CASSPGTSGRDEQFF
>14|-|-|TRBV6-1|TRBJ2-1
TGTGCCAGTAACCGGGACAAGGCCTACAATGAGCAGTTCTTC
CASNRDKAYNEQFF
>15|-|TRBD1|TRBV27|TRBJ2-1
TGTGCCAGCAGTGACCGGGACAGGGGTCACAATGAGCAGTTCTTC
CASSDRDRGHNEQFF
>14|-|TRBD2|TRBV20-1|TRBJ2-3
TGCAGTGCGGGAGGCGGGGGGGCCCTTGATACGCAGTATTTT
CSAGGGGALDTQYF
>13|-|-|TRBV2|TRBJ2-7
TGTGCCAGCCCCCAGGGCCCTGCCTACGAGCAGTACTTC
CASPQGPAYEQYF
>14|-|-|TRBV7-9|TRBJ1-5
TGTGCCAGCAGCATCAGGGGCAGCAATCAGCCCCAGCATTTT
CASSIRGSNQPQHF
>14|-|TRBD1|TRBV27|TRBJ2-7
TGTGCCAGCAGTGCCGAGGGGACAGCCCACGAGCAGTACTTC
CASSAEGTAHEQYF
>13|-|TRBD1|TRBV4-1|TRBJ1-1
TGCGCCAGCAGCACTCTCGGACAGGCTGAAGCTTTCTTT
CASSTLGQAEAFF
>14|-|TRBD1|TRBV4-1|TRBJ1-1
TGCGCCAGCAGCCACAGGACAGGGGGCTCTGAAGCTTTCTTT
CASSHRTGGSEAFF
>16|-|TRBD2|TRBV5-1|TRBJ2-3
TGCGCCAGCAGCCCGTTACTAGCGGGGGGGCAAGATACGCAGTATTTT
CASSPLLAGGQDTQYF
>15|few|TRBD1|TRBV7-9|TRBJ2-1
TGTGCCAGCAGCTTCCGGGACAGGGAAATAATTGAGCAGTTCTTC
CASSFRDREIIEQFF
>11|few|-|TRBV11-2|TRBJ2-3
TGTGCCAGCAGCACTCCAGATACGCAGTATTTT
CASSTPDTQYF
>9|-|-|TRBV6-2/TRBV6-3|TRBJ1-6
TGTGCCAGCAGTTCACCCCTCCACTTT
CASSSPLHF